This T cell receptor (beta chain) came from a study of molecular identifiers for immune sequencing clone quantification. Findings of the study overall: Clonotypes surpassing 20 RNA copies contained over 99% of effector molecules, versus under 1% in naive cells.

This clonotype was picked up a small number of times. Its specificity is not known. Germline assignment: CDR1 SGDLS and CDR2 YYNGEE. The V end lost 0 bases, the J end lost 3 bases, and 10 bases lay between the germline ends. CDR3 size: 14 residues. TCRdb re-called the PCR reads through MiXCR, storing one row per CDR3 protein. The table records some 680,000 distinct CDR3 sequences, 25% of them present only once. This rearrangement joins TRBV9 to TRBJ2-7, with D hard to call. The specimen sequenced was naive CD8+ T cells from blood, with Jurkat cell RNA spiked in. Noted subset: FACS-sorted CD8+CD4-CCR7+CD45RA+ naive T cells. This TCR was recovered from a human donor in good health. Some libraries in this study had Jurkat cell RNA spiked in. CDR3 protein: CASSVVPSSYEQYF. DNA for the CDR3: TGTGCCAGCAGCGTAGTACCGTCTAGCTACGAGCAGTACTTC.